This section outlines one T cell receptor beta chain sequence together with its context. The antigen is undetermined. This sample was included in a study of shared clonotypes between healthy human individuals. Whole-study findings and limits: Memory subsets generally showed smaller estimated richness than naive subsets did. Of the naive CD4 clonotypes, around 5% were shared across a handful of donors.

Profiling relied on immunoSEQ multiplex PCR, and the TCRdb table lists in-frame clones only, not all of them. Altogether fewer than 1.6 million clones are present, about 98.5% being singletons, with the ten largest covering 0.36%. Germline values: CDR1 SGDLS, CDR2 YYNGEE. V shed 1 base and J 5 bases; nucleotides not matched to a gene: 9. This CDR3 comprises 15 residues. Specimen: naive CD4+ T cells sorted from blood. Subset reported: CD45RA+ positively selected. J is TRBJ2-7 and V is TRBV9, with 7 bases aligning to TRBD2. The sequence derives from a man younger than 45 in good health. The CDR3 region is CASSVLGGRDDEQYF. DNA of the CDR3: TGTGCCAGCAGCGTACTCGGCGGGAGAGATGACGAGCAGTACTTC. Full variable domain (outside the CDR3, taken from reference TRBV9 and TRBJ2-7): DSGVTQTPKHLITATGQRVTLRCSPRSGDLSVYWYQQSLDQGLQFLIQYYNGEERAKGNILERFSAQQFPDLHSELNLSSLELGDSALYFCASSVLGGRDDEQYFGPGTRLTVT.